The clone carrying this T cell receptor (beta chain) was seen a handful of times. Original data processing: Amplification from reference gene primers served as the basis for estimated nucleated cell counts. The method was immunoSEQ multiplex PCR; TCRdb's version includes in-frame clones alone and lacks a portion of them. V, J and clone size derive from that table, while D and trimming were established from the DNA sequence. The sample consists of 140,000 to 150,000 clones, 60% to 85% of them appearing once. CDR3 size: 15 residues. The germline V gene has CDR1 KGHSH and CDR2 LQKENI. V lost 2 bases and J lost 6; bases outside the gene matches: 4. The data belong to a study of blood T cell repertoires in COVID-19. Across the whole study: The samples span acute and convalescent COVID-19 from the United States, Italy and Spain. In each case, the material was cDNA or gDNA derived from T cells, B-cell-depleted T cells, or PBMCs.

The rearrangement links TRBV18 to TRBJ2-1, with 10 bases matching TRBD1. The TCR sequence derives from a man aged 45-65 years with active or convalescent COVID-19. Sequencing input: peripheral blood. In DNA form, the CDR3 reads TGTGCCAGCTCACCAAGGGACAGGGGTTCCAATGAGCAGTTCTTC. Protein product: CASSPRDRGSNEQFF. The full variable domain, in which reference TRBV18 and TRBJ2-1 provide the parts outside the CDR3, is NAGVMQNPRHLVRRRGQEARLRCSPMKGHSHVYWYRQLPEEGLKFMVYLQKENIIDESGMPKERFSAEFPKEGPSILRIQQVVRGDSAAYFCASSPRDRGSNEQFFGPGTRLTVL.